A selection of T cell receptor beta chains follows, all from one sample in a study of T cells in Graves' hyperthyroidism and ophthalmopathy. One entry per CDR3 protein results from TCRdb running MiXCR on the multiplex PCR reads. The table lists some 350,000 distinct CDR3 sequences, about 18% of them singletons, with about 3.7% in the top ten. The specimen was blood. Receptors originate from a woman aged 18-35 years with Graves' hyperthyroidism. The CDR3 runs from the conserved cysteine through the conserved F or W. Each record gives: V gene, D gene, J gene, clone size, CDR3 protein, CDR3 DNA. D genes are given only for firm matches. Part of the rows lack a size; the others show once, few, many or a class for expanded clones.

v_gene: TRBV5-6; d_gene: TRBD1; j_gene: TRBJ1-2; abundance: many; CDR3aa: CASSSGQRYGYTF; CDR3nt: TGTGCCAGCAGCTCGGGACAGAGATATGGCTACACCTTC
v_gene: TRBV2; d_gene: NA; j_gene: TRBJ2-5; abundance: many; CDR3aa: CASSESETQYF; CDR3nt: TGTGCCAGCAGCGAGTCAGAGACCCAGTACTTC
v_gene: TRBV15; d_gene: TRBD1; j_gene: TRBJ2-7; abundance: NA; CDR3aa: CATSRAPNRGEQYF; CDR3nt: TGTGCCACCAGCAGAGCTCCAAACAGGGGCGAGCAGTACTTC
v_gene: TRBV13; d_gene: NA; j_gene: TRBJ2-5; abundance: NA; CDR3aa: CASSPGRRGETQYF; CDR3nt: TGTGCCAGCAGCCCCGGGCGCCGGGGGGAGACCCAGTACTTC
v_gene: TRBV4-1; d_gene: NA; j_gene: TRBJ1-2; abundance: many; CDR3aa: CASSQDWSVSEYGYTF; CDR3nt: TGCGCCAGCAGCCAAGATTGGTCAGTGAGCGAGTATGGCTACACCTTC
v_gene: TRBV28; d_gene: NA; j_gene: TRBJ2-7; abundance: many; CDR3aa: CASSLLGSPWELSEQYF; CDR3nt: TGTGCCAGCAGTTTATTGGGCAGTCCGTGGGAGTTGAGCGAGCAGTACTTC
v_gene: TRBV13; d_gene: NA; j_gene: TRBJ2-7; abundance: many; CDR3aa: CASSLVSLTNSYEQYF; CDR3nt: TGTGCCAGCAGCTTAGTTTCGCTCACGAACTCCTACGAGCAGTACTTC
v_gene: TRBV4-2; d_gene: NA; j_gene: TRBJ1-1; abundance: many; CDR3aa: CASSQLTANTEAFF; CDR3nt: TGTGCCAGCAGCCAGTTAACAGCTAACACTGAGGCTTTCTTT
v_gene: TRBV2; d_gene: NA; j_gene: TRBJ1-1; abundance: many; CDR3aa: CASKPAKNTEAFF; CDR3nt: TGTGCCAGCAAGCCGGCTAAGAACACTGAAGCTTTCTTT
v_gene: TRBV29-1; d_gene: NA; j_gene: TRBJ1-1; abundance: many; CDR3aa: CSVESRGNTEAFF; CDR3nt: TGCAGCGTTGAGTCGCGAGGGAACACTGAAGCTTTCTTT
v_gene: TRBV6-1; d_gene: NA; j_gene: TRBJ1-3; abundance: many; CDR3aa: CASSEGVGFSGNTIYF; CDR3nt: TGTGCCAGCAGTGAAGGCGTGGGTTTCTCTGGAAACACCATATATTTT
v_gene: TRBV20-1; d_gene: TRBD1; j_gene: TRBJ1-2; abundance: many; CDR3aa: CSARQGDYGYTF; CDR3nt: TGCAGTGCTAGACAGGGGGACTATGGCTACACCTTC
v_gene: TRBV6-2/TRBV6-3; d_gene: NA; j_gene: TRBJ2-5; abundance: many; CDR3aa: CASSLGDAMETQYF; CDR3nt: TGTGCCAGCAGTTTGGGGGATGCCATGGAGACCCAGTACTTC
v_gene: TRBV6-1; d_gene: TRBD1; j_gene: TRBJ2-5; abundance: NA; CDR3aa: CASSVDRGLRETQYF; CDR3nt: TGTGCCAGCAGCGTGGACAGGGGCCTCCGGGAGACCCAGTACTTC
v_gene: TRBV6-1; d_gene: TRBD1; j_gene: TRBJ1-1; abundance: many; CDR3aa: CASSEGDRGQDTEAFF; CDR3nt: TGTGCCAGCAGTGAAGGGGACAGGGGGCAGGACACTGAAGCTTTCTTT
v_gene: TRBV7-2; d_gene: NA; j_gene: TRBJ1-1; abundance: many; CDR3aa: CASSPSANTEAFF; CDR3nt: TGTGCCAGCAGCCCCTCGGCGAACACTGAAGCTTTCTTT
v_gene: TRBV9; d_gene: NA; j_gene: TRBJ1-2; abundance: many; CDR3aa: CASSSPTGKENYGYTF; CDR3nt: TGTGCCAGCAGCTCTCCCACAGGGAAGGAGAACTATGGCTACACCTTC
v_gene: TRBV5-1; d_gene: NA; j_gene: TRBJ1-2; abundance: many; CDR3aa: CASSSPGEAGYGYTF; CDR3nt: TGCGCCAGCAGCTCCCCAGGGGAGGCTGGCTATGGCTACACCTTC
v_gene: TRBV6-1; d_gene: NA; j_gene: TRBJ2-7; abundance: NA; CDR3aa: CASSERDDSPYEQYF; CDR3nt: TGTGCCAGCAGTGAAAGGGATGACAGCCCCTACGAGCAGTACTTC
v_gene: TRBV7-8; d_gene: NA; j_gene: TRBJ1-1; abundance: many; CDR3aa: CASSALTGLNTEAFF; CDR3nt: TGTGCCAGCAGCGCGCTGACAGGACTGAACACTGAAGCTTTCTTT
v_gene: TRBV28; d_gene: NA; j_gene: TRBJ1-1; abundance: many; CDR3aa: CASRLGGMNTEAFF; CDR3nt: TGTGCCAGCAGACTAGGGGGAATGAACACTGAAGCTTTCTTT
v_gene: TRBV10-3; d_gene: NA; j_gene: TRBJ1-3; abundance: many; CDR3aa: CTIRQTPDSGNTIYF; CDR3nt: TGTACCATCAGACAGACTCCTGACTCTGGAAACACCATATATTTT
v_gene: TRBV9; d_gene: NA; j_gene: TRBJ2-7; abundance: few; CDR3aa: CASSAGGARVYEQYF; CDR3nt: TGTGCCAGCAGCGCCGGTGGGGCTCGGGTATACGAGCAGTACTTC
v_gene: TRBV7-9; d_gene: TRBD1; j_gene: TRBJ2-6; abundance: many; CDR3aa: CASSSTGAGANVLTF; CDR3nt: TGTGCCAGCAGCTCCACAGGGGCTGGGGCCAACGTCCTGACTTTC
v_gene: TRBV12-3/TRBV12-4; d_gene: TRBD1; j_gene: TRBJ1-1; abundance: many; CDR3aa: CASSTRQGAGTEAFF; CDR3nt: TGTGCCAGCAGTACCCGACAGGGGGCAGGGACTGAAGCTTTCTTT
v_gene: TRBV10-1; d_gene: NA; j_gene: TRBJ2-5; abundance: many; CDR3aa: CASSEERRQETQYF; CDR3nt: TGCGCCAGCAGTGAAGAACGGAGGCAAGAGACCCAGTACTTC
v_gene: TRBV6-1; d_gene: NA; j_gene: TRBJ2-7; abundance: NA; CDR3aa: CASTPQAGKYEQYF; CDR3nt: TGTGCCAGCACTCCCCAAGCAGGGAAATACGAGCAGTACTTC
v_gene: TRBV7-9; d_gene: TRBD1; j_gene: TRBJ2-7; abundance: many; CDR3aa: CASSSPGQRTYERYF; CDR3nt: TGTGCCAGCAGCTCGCCGGGACAGCGGACCTACGAGCGGTACTTC
v_gene: TRBV7-7; d_gene: NA; j_gene: TRBJ2-5; abundance: many; CDR3aa: CASSFDWDRTQYF; CDR3nt: TGTGCTAGCAGCTTCGACTGGGATAGGACCCAGTACTTC
v_gene: TRBV4-2; d_gene: NA; j_gene: TRBJ2-7; abundance: many; CDR3aa: CASSQGGVLSYEQYF; CDR3nt: TGTGCCAGCAGCCAAGGCGGGGTACTATCCTACGAGCAGTACTTC
v_gene: TRBV15; d_gene: TRBD1; j_gene: TRBJ1-2; abundance: many; CDR3aa: CATSRDRDRGQNGYTF; CDR3nt: TGTGCCACCAGCAGAGACAGGGACAGGGGGCAGAATGGCTACACCTTC
v_gene: TRBV12-5; d_gene: TRBD1; j_gene: TRBJ2-2; abundance: NA; CDR3aa: CASASGTGVPGELFF; CDR3nt: TGTGCTAGTGCCTCCGGGACAGGGGTCCCCGGGGAGCTGTTTTTT
v_gene: TRBV4-1; d_gene: TRBD1; j_gene: TRBJ1-1; abundance: NA; CDR3aa: CATAPEGARTEAFF; CDR3nt: TGCGCCACGGCCCCGGAGGGGGCGAGGACTGAAGCTTTCTTT
v_gene: TRBV6-1; d_gene: NA; j_gene: TRBJ2-2; abundance: many; CDR3aa: CASSERGLTGELFF; CDR3nt: TGTGCCAGCAGTGAACGGGGCCTAACCGGGGAGCTGTTTTTT
v_gene: TRBV9; d_gene: TRBD1; j_gene: TRBJ1-2; abundance: few; CDR3aa: CASSGDRIRHGYTF; CDR3nt: TGTGCCAGCAGCGGGGACAGAATTCGACATGGCTACACCTTC
v_gene: TRBV6-2/TRBV6-3; d_gene: NA; j_gene: TRBJ2-5; abundance: many; CDR3aa: CASSSPRQRETQYF; CDR3nt: TGTGCCAGCAGTTCCCCGAGACAACGAGAGACCCAGTACTTC
v_gene: TRBV4-1; d_gene: NA; j_gene: TRBJ2-7; abundance: NA; CDR3aa: CASSQDRLPTPVNEQYF; CDR3nt: TGCGCCAGCAGCCAAGATCGGTTGCCGACCCCGGTAAACGAGCAGTACTTC
v_gene: TRBV3-1; d_gene: NA; j_gene: TRBJ2-7; abundance: few; CDR3aa: CASSQDDEQYF; CDR3nt: TGTGCCAGCAGCCAAGATGACGAGCAGTACTTC
v_gene: TRBV4-1; d_gene: NA; j_gene: TRBJ1-1; abundance: few; CDR3aa: CASSERGITEAFF; CDR3nt: TGCGCCAGCAGCGAGAGGGGAATTACTGAAGCTTTCTTT
v_gene: TRBV7-9; d_gene: TRBD2; j_gene: TRBJ2-5; abundance: many; CDR3aa: CASSLERAGSAETQYF; CDR3nt: TGTGCCAGCAGCTTAGAACGAGCGGGGAGTGCAGAGACCCAGTACTTC
v_gene: TRBV20-1; d_gene: TRBD1; j_gene: TRBJ1-3; abundance: many; CDR3aa: CMGQDRNTIYF; CDR3nt: TGCATGGGACAGGATAGAAACACCATATATTTT
v_gene: TRBV2; d_gene: NA; j_gene: TRBJ2-7; abundance: many; CDR3aa: CASSFLGPIYEQYF; CDR3nt: TGTGCCAGCAGTTTCCTTGGGCCGATCTACGAGCAGTACTTC
v_gene: TRBV10-1; d_gene: NA; j_gene: TRBJ2-5; abundance: many; CDR3aa: CASSEIGQETQYF; CDR3nt: TGCGCCAGCAGTGAAATAGGGCAAGAGACCCAGTACTTC
v_gene: TRBV6-5; d_gene: NA; j_gene: TRBJ1-1; abundance: many; CDR3aa: CASNVDSMATEAFF; CDR3nt: TGTGCCAGCAACGTGGACAGTATGGCCACTGAAGCTTTCTTT
v_gene: TRBV12-3/TRBV12-4; d_gene: TRBD1; j_gene: TRBJ1-5; abundance: NA; CDR3aa: CASSTTGASQPQHF; CDR3nt: TGTGCCAGCAGCACCACAGGGGCGAGTCAGCCCCAGCATTTT
v_gene: TRBV6-5; d_gene: NA; j_gene: TRBJ2-7; abundance: many; CDR3aa: CASSYSHRGVGYEQYF; CDR3nt: TGTGCCAGCAGTTACTCGCATCGAGGAGTAGGATACGAGCAGTACTTC
v_gene: TRBV7-9; d_gene: NA; j_gene: TRBJ2-2; abundance: few; CDR3aa: CASSATTGELFF; CDR3nt: TGTGCCAGCAGCGCCACTACCGGGGAGCTGTTTTTT
v_gene: TRBV3-1; d_gene: NA; j_gene: TRBJ2-5; abundance: few; CDR3aa: CASSQDAVGTQYF; CDR3nt: TGTGCCAGCAGCCAAGATGCGGTAGGGACCCAGTACTTC
v_gene: TRBV4-1; d_gene: NA; j_gene: TRBJ1-2; abundance: NA; CDR3aa: CASSQVGKNYGYTF; CDR3nt: TGCGCCAGCAGCCAAGTAGGGAAGAACTATGGCTACACCTTC
v_gene: TRBV11-1; d_gene: NA; j_gene: TRBJ2-7; abundance: many; CDR3aa: CASSLNRDEQYF; CDR3nt: TGTGCCAGCAGCTTAAACAGGGACGAGCAGTACTTC
v_gene: TRBV18; d_gene: NA; j_gene: TRBJ2-3; abundance: once; CDR3aa: CASSLGSGTDTQYF; CDR3nt: TGTGCCAGCTCCCTCGGGTCGGGCACAGATACGCAGTATTTT
v_gene: TRBV25-1; d_gene: NA; j_gene: TRBJ1-5; abundance: many; CDR3aa: CASSGPRGGNQPQHF; CDR3nt: TGTGCCAGCAGTGGCCCAAGGGGCGGCAATCAGCCCCAGCATTTT
v_gene: TRBV7-2; d_gene: NA; j_gene: TRBJ1-5; abundance: many; CDR3aa: CASSPQAQGQAQHF; CDR3nt: TGTGCCAGCAGCCCCCAGGCTCAGGGGCAGGCCCAGCATTTT
v_gene: TRBV5-1; d_gene: TRBD1; j_gene: TRBJ2-3; abundance: NA; CDR3aa: CASSFQGATDTQYF; CDR3nt: TGCGCCAGCAGCTTCCAGGGGGCCACAGATACGCAGTATTTT
v_gene: TRBV10-3; d_gene: TRBD1; j_gene: TRBJ1-2; abundance: many; CDR3aa: CAISQGADVLSYGYTF; CDR3nt: TGTGCCATCTCGCAGGGGGCAGACGTTCTGAGCTATGGCTACACCTTC
v_gene: TRBV12-5; d_gene: NA; j_gene: TRBJ1-2; abundance: NA; CDR3aa: CASGLAPTGLGGYTF; CDR3nt: TGTGCTAGTGGTTTGGCCCCCACAGGGCTTGGAGGATACACCTTC
v_gene: TRBV10-2; d_gene: NA; j_gene: TRBJ2-7; abundance: NA; CDR3aa: CASRLDTAYEQYF; CDR3nt: TGCGCCAGCAGGCTGGACACAGCCTACGAGCAGTACTTC